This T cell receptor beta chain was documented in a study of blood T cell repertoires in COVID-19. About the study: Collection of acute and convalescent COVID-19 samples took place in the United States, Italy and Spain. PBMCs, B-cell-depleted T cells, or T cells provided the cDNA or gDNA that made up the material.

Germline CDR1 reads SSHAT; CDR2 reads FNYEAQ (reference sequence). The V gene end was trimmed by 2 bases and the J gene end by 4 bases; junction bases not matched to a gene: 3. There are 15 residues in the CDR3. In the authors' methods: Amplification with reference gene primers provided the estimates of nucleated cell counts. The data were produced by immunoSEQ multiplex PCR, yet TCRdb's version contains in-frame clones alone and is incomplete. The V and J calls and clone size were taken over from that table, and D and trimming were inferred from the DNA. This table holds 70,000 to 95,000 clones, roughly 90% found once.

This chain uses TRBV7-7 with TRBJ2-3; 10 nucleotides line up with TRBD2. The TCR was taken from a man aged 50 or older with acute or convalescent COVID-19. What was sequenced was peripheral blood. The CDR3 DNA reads TGTGCCAGCAGCTTACAGCTAGCGGGAGCAGATACGCAGTATTTT. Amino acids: CASSLQLAGADTQYF. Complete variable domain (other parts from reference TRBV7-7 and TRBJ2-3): GAGVSQSPRYKVTKRGQDVTLRCDPISSHATLYWYQQALGQGPEFLTYFNYEAQPDKSGLPSDRFSAERPEGSISTLTIQRTEQRDSAMYRCASSLQLAGADTQYFGPGTRLTVL.